The 32 T cell receptor beta chains below come from one sample, sequenced in a study of blood T cell repertoires in COVID-19. The repertoire was sequenced with immunoSEQ multiplex PCR; TCRdb's copy has only in-frame clones and lacks some. The data hold approximately 140,000 clones, with approximately 84% observed a single time. Sequencing used PBMCs or T cells enriched from blood (not recorded which). The source is a woman aged 50 to 65 with acute COVID-19.

This rearrangement joins TRBV25-1 to TRBJ1-3; tentatively, D is TRBD1 (6 bases). Germline-derived CDR1 and CDR2 are MGHDK and SYGVNS. The CDR3 extends over 16 amino acids. Trimming left V 6 bases short and J 2 bases short, with 17 bases between. The CDR3 DNA follows: TGTGCCAGCAGATCAACCGCGGGGGGGCCTGGAAACACCATATATTTT. Translating it yields CASRSTAGGPGNTIYF.

This sequence joins TRBV28 and TRBJ1-2, with TRBD1 matching 10 bases. Germline CDR1 and CDR2: MDHEN and SYDVKM. The CDR3 is made up of 16 amino acids. V was clipped by 6 bases and J by 8 bases; unmatched bases: 15. CDR3 nucleotide sequence: TGTGCCAGCAGGACAGGGGGCGCCGGCGTTAGGCCCGGCTACACCTTC. Amino acid sequence: CASRTGGAGVRPGYTF.

Turning to this clone: The CDR3 ends on some other residue instead of the conserved phenylalanine or tryptophan, so this is likely a read error. The limits of the CDR3 on the DNA are not certain, so only TCRdb's listed CDR3 is given. The CDR3 is CASSQDLIAKQVV. The rearrangement joins TRBV14 to TRBJ2-3; TRBD2, as called in the table, went unchecked against the DNA. From its first to its last residue, the CDR3 has 13 amino acids. Germline V gives CDR1 SGHDN, CDR2 FVKESK.

J is TRBJ2-3 and V is TRBV9; 9 positions match TRBD2. This CDR3 contains 15 residues. Germline V CDR1 and CDR2: SGDLS, YYNGEE. Germline trimming cut 2 bases from V and 2 bases from J; bases unmatched to any gene: 3. This CDR3 is CASSVASGTTDTQYF. CDR3 bases: TGTGCCAGCAGCGTGGCTAGCGGGACCACAGATACGCAGTATTTT.

This clone is a singleton in its sample. The chain recombines TRBV6-5 with TRBJ2-2, with a tentative D call TRBD1 (6 bases). The CDR3 is made up of 15 amino acids. Germline V gives CDR1 MNHEY, CDR2 SVGAGI. V was shortened by 6 bases and J by 1 base, with 12 bases between the two germline ends. The CDR3 bases are TGTGCCAGCAGGCTGTCAGGGGTGAACACCGGGGAGCTGTTTTTT. It encodes CASRLSGVNTGELFF.

This chain joins TRBV30 and TRBJ1-5; D remains unclear. CDR1 GTSNPN and CDR2 SVGIG come from the germline V gene (reference sequence). Trimming stripped 2 bases from V and 9 bases from J, with 11 bases between. The CDR3 length is 12 residues. The CDR3, as DNA: TGTGCCTGGAGTTACGCGGCTGGGCCCCAGCATTTT. This translates into CAWSYAAGPQHF.

The rearrangement uses TRBV9 and TRBJ1-4; possibly TRBD1 for D (5 bases). V gave up 3 bases and J gave up 2 bases, with 11 bases separating them. The CDR3 is made up of 15 amino acids. The germline CDR1 and CDR2 sequences are SGDLS and YYNGEE. The CDR3 bases are TGTGCCAGCAGCGCCACCGGGGGGACTAATGAAAAACTGTTTTTT. Translating it yields CASSATGGTNEKLFF.

J is TRBJ1-6 and V is TRBV4-1; D uncertain. V gave up 1 base and J gave up 5 bases, with 12 bases separating them. Germline-derived CDR1 and CDR2 are MGHRA and YSYEKL. The CDR3 sequence is 16 residues long. CDR3 DNA sequence: TGCGCCAGCAGCCAAGGAATACAGCCAAATAATTCACCCCTCCACTTT. It specifies CASSQGIQPNNSPLHF.

The chain is built from TRBV6-2 or TRBV6-3 and TRBJ2-1; 10 nucleotides match TRBD2. CDR1 is MNHEY and CDR2 is SVGEGT in the germline V gene. J was trimmed by 10 bases and V by 6 bases; bases with no gene match: 3. The CDR3 runs to 12 residues. CDR3 sequence: CASSQTSGEQFF. The CDR3 DNA sequence: TGTGCCAGCAGCCAGACTAGCGGGGAGCAGTTCTTC.

This clone was detected only once. The chain joins TRBV2 to TRBJ1-5; D is uncertain. CDR3 length: 14 amino acids. Per the germline V gene, CDR1 is SNHLY and CDR2 is FYNNEI. V was trimmed by 2 bases and J by 0 bases, leaving 5 bases between them. The CDR3 DNA is TGTGCCAGCAGTGAAAACTATAGCAATCAGCCCCAGCATTTT. Protein: CASSENYSNQPQHF.

The chain employs TRBV7-2 and TRBJ1-2; no reliable D call. V was trimmed by 5 bases and J by 0 bases, leaving 22 bases between them. The length of the CDR3 is 18 residues. Germline V gene lookup returns CDR1 SGHTA and CDR2 FQGNSA. The CDR3 DNA sequence: TGTGCCAGCAGCCCCAGTCCCCAGGTACCCAGAGCTAACTATGGCTACACCTTC. Its protein product is CASSPSPQVPRANYGYTF. Supplemented by reference TRBV7-2 and TRBJ1-2, the full variable domain reads GAGVSQSPSNKVTEKGKDVELRCDPISGHTALYWYRQSLGQGLEFLIYFQGNSAPDKSGLPSDRFSAERTGGSVSTLTIQRTQQEDSAVYLCASSPSPQVPRANYGYTFGSGTRLTVV.

This chain connects TRBV7-6 to TRBJ1-6; D ambiguous. CDR3 length: 16 residues. Germline V gene sequence: CDR1 SGHVS, CDR2 FNYEAQ. V was cut by 4 bases and J by 3 bases, with 13 bases left in between. As DNA, the CDR3 is TGTGCCAGCAGCTCAAATGGCGGTTACTATAATTCACCCCTCCACTTT. Its translation is CASSSNGGYYNSPLHF. Drawing the rest from reference TRBV7-6 and TRBJ1-6, the complete variable domain is GAGVSQSPRYKVTKRGQDVALRCDPISGHVSLYWYRQALGQGPEFLTYFNYEAQQDKSGLPNDRFSAERPEGSISTLTIQRTEQRDSAMYRCASSSNGGYYNSPLHFGNGTRLTVT.

The V call is TRBV11-3, the J call TRBJ1-1, with 8 bases lining up with TRBD1. This CDR3 is built from 14 residues. J was trimmed by 4 bases and V by 3 bases; bases with no gene match: 4. In germline, CDR1 is SGHNT, CDR2 YENEEA. The CDR3 reads CASSLGRGPTEAFF. The CDR3 nucleotides are TGTGCCAGCAGCTTGGGCAGGGGGCCCACTGAAGCTTTCTTT.

The chain carries TRBV7-9 and TRBJ2-1; TRBD1 matches 9 bases. Trimming cost V 5 bases and J 7 bases; bases outside gene matches: 9. There are 15 residues in the CDR3. CDR1 and CDR2 from the germline V gene are SEHNR and FQNEAQ (reference sequence). This chain's CDR3 is CASSRTGEMFNEQFF. The CDR3 nucleotides are TGTGCCAGCAGCCGGACAGGGGAAATGTTTAATGAGCAGTTCTTC.

The V call is TRBV19, the J call TRBJ2-1; D is perhaps TRBD1 (5 bases). The V end was cut by 5 bases, the J end by 15 bases, with 17 bases between. There are 12 residues in the CDR3. Germline CDR1 and CDR2: LNHDA and SQIVND (reference sequence). The CDR3 DNA follows: TGTGCCAGTAGTGGGTTAGGCCAGGGTTTGTTCTTC. Its translation is CASSGLGQGLFF.

This clone was seen a single time. The chain carries TRBV27 and TRBJ2-7; TRBD1 matches 8 bases. CDR1 is MNHEY and CDR2 is SMNVEV in the germline V gene (reference sequence). V trimming: 0 bases; J trimming: 4 bases; junction bases outside the gene matches: 8. This CDR3 is 16 amino acids long. In nucleotides, the CDR3 is TGTGCCAGCAGTTTATCCGGGACAGGTCAGGTTTACGAGCAGTACTTC. Protein product: CASSLSGTGQVYEQYF.

This clone was seen more than once but under ten times. This chain uses TRBV2 with TRBJ1-4; D gene unclear. The CDR3 extends over 13 amino acids. CDR1 SNHLY and CDR2 FYNNEI come from the germline V gene. V lost 8 bases, J lost 0 bases, and 7 bases lay in between. DNA for the CDR3: TGTGCCAGCCTGTTTGCAACTAATGAAAAACTGTTTTTT. It translates to CASLFATNEKLFF.

The chain is built from TRBV7-2 and TRBJ1-2; no clear D gene. Germline V gene lookup returns CDR1 SGHTA and CDR2 FQGNSA. CDR3 length equals 12 residues. V was shortened by 1 base and J by 7 bases, with 7 bases between the two germline ends. The CDR3 region is CASSLVFSGYTF. The CDR3 DNA reads TGTGCCAGCAGCTTAGTGTTTAGTGGCTACACCTTC. The whole variable domain, remainder taken from reference TRBV7-2 and TRBJ1-2, is GAGVSQSPSNKVTEKGKDVELRCDPISGHTALYWYRQSLGQGLEFLIYFQGNSAPDKSGLPSDRFSAERTGGSVSTLTIQRTQQEDSAVYLCASSLVFSGYTFGSGTRLTVV.

The chain joins TRBV19 to TRBJ2-7, with TRBD2 as a possible D gene (6 bases). This CDR3 has 12 amino acids. Germline CDR1 and CDR2: LNHDA and SQIVND (reference sequence). CDR3 residues: CASGGVIGEQYF. Here the CDR3 DNA reads TGTGCGTCCGGCGGGGTAATTGGCGAGCAGTACTTC.

This clone has just a few counts. The V gene is TRBV6-5, the J gene TRBJ1-5; D may be TRBD1 (6 bases). In germline, CDR1 is MNHEY, CDR2 SVGAGI. CDR3 length: 14 residues. Trimming left V 8 bases short and J 1 base short, with 12 bases between. CDR3 in DNA: TGTGCCAGCCTTCTTGACAGGAGCAATCAGCCCCAGCATTTT. It yields the protein CASLLDRSNQPQHF.

This sequence joins TRBV2 and TRBJ2-1, with TRBD2 as a possible D gene (5 bases). The CDR3 spans 15 residues. V was clipped by 6 bases and J by 2 bases, with 14 bases between them. The germline CDR1 and CDR2 sequences are SNHLY and FYNNEI. In nucleotides, the CDR3 is TGTGCCAGCAGGATGGACTCCCGACCCTACAATGAGCAGTTCTTC. It is translated as CASRMDSRPYNEQFF.

V is TRBV11-2 and J is TRBJ2-1, with 9 positions matching TRBD1. The V segment lost 6 bases and the J segment 8 bases; nucleotides outside the gene matches: 11. Germline V gives CDR1 SGHAT, CDR2 FQNNGV. This CDR3 has 15 amino acids. The CDR3 protein is CASSNEDRGIHEQFF. The DNA of the CDR3 is TGTGCCAGCAGTAACGAGGACAGGGGTATCCATGAGCAGTTCTTC.

CDR3 amino acids: CAISPGVSTDTQYF. The CDR3 region has the DNA TGTGCCATCAGTCCGGGAGTCAGCACAGATACGCAGTATTTT. The chain carries TRBV10-3 and TRBJ2-3; perhaps TRBD2 as D (6 bases). Germline CDR1 and CDR2: ENHRY and SYGVKD. Trimming took 5 bases from V and 0 from J, leaving 9 bases between them. The length of the CDR3 is 14 residues.

The J gene is TRBJ1-5, the V gene TRBV5-1; D is perhaps TRBD1 (6 bases). V was trimmed by 9 bases and J by 3 bases, leaving 19 bases between them. Germline-derived CDR1 and CDR2 are SGHRS and YFSETQ. The length of the CDR3 is 15 residues. The CDR3 reads CANLTTGKVNQPQHF. In DNA, the CDR3 is TGCGCCAACCTGACTACAGGGAAGGTCAATCAGCCCCAGCATTTT.

The chain is built from TRBV10-3 and TRBJ1-1; maybe TRBD1 (5 bases). The germline CDR1 and CDR2 sequences are ENHRY and SYGVKD. The CDR3 has 15 amino acids. V lost 7 bases, J lost 3 bases, and 18 bases lay in between. DNA of the CDR3: TGTGCCATCAAGGGGAACCAGGGTGGGTACACTGAAGCTTTCTTT. Translating it yields CAIKGNQGGYTEAFF.

The chain links TRBV5-1 to TRBJ2-5, with D perhaps TRBD2 (6 bases). Germline-derived CDR1 and CDR2 are SGHRS and YFSETQ. The CDR3 totals 15 residues. V lost 2 bases and J 2 bases, leaving 13 bases between the germline ends. CDR3 protein: CASSFGSGPQETQYF. CDR3 DNA: TGCGCCAGCAGCTTCGGGAGCGGGCCACAAGAGACCCAGTACTTC.

This clone was seen once. J is TRBJ1-4 and V is TRBV29-1; D perhaps matches TRBD1 (5 bases). The CDR3 loop spans 14 amino acids. Germline V gene lookup returns CDR1 SQVTM and CDR2 ANQGSEA. Trimming removed 6 bases from V and 6 bases from J, with 17 bases in between. The CDR3 nucleotides are TGCAGCGTGAGCCAGACAGCCGGAGATGAAAAACTGTTTTTT. It is translated as CSVSQTAGDEKLFF.

This chain joins TRBV19 and TRBJ2-3; 7 bases are a match to TRBD1. The CDR3 spans 13 residues. After removal of 8 bases from V and 4 bases from J, the junction contained 6 bases not matched to a gene. Germline V lookup: CDR1 LNHDA, CDR2 SQIVND (reference sequence). CDR3 sequence: CASGGQVADTQYF. The CDR3 region has the DNA TGTGCCAGTGGCGGACAGGTCGCAGATACGCAGTATTTT.

The V gene is TRBV24-1, the J gene TRBJ1-5; TRBD1 matches 8 bases. From germline, CDR1 is KGHDR and CDR2 SFDVKD. Trimming at V came to 0 bases and at J to 0 bases, leaving 12 bases not matched to a gene. The CDR3 runs 20 residues. CDR3 sequence: CATSDLWGTGAFYSNQPQHF. CDR3 nucleotide sequence: TGTGCCACCAGTGATTTGTGGGGGACAGGAGCATTTTATAGCAATCAGCCCCAGCATTTT.

V and J are TRBV20-1 and TRBJ2-3; D is unresolved. Trimming cost V 5 bases and J 4 bases, with 7 bases left between them. The V gene's germline CDR1 is DFQATT and CDR2 SNEGSKA (reference sequence). The CDR3 runs 11 residues. The DNA of the CDR3 is TGCAGTGCTGCCTCGGCAGATACGCAGTATTTT. Its protein is CSAASADTQYF.

CDR3 residues: CASSLKSHEQYF. In DNA form, the CDR3 reads TGTGCCAGCAGCCTTAAGAGCCACGAGCAGTACTTC. The chain is built from TRBV28 and TRBJ2-7, with D unclear. The CDR3 is 12 amino acids. Germline values: CDR1 MDHEN, CDR2 SYDVKM. With 6 bases removed from V and 5 bases from J, the gap between germline ends came to 11 bases.

V and J are TRBV5-1 and TRBJ2-3; a weak D match, TRBD1 (5 bases). Germline lookup yields CDR1 SGHRS and CDR2 YFSETQ. V was cut by 8 bases and J by 0 bases, with 13 bases left in between. The length of the CDR3 is 14 residues. DNA of the CDR3: TGCGCCAGTTTCGCGCAGGGTAGCACAGATACGCAGTATTTT. Protein product: CASFAQGSTDTQYF.